Shown below are 17 T cell receptor beta chains from a single sample sequenced in a study of blood T cell repertoires in COVID-19. Sequenced by immunoSEQ multiplex PCR; TCRdb stores in-frame clones only, minus some. Of some 200,000 clones listed, 75% to 80% were seen once; the top ten hold roughly 8.7%. Sequenced input: peripheral blood. All receptors derive from a woman in her 50s with active or convalescent COVID-19.

The gene calls are TRBV7-8 and TRBJ1-3; tentatively, D is TRBD1 (5 bases). V was cut by 1 base and J by 4 bases, with 11 bases left in between. Germline V gene lookup returns CDR1 SGHVS and CDR2 FQNEAQ. The length of the CDR3 is 15 residues. CDR3 in DNA: TGTGCCAGCAGCTTAGAGTTGGGGCACGGAAACACCATATATTTT. As protein: CASSLELGHGNTIYF. The whole variable domain, remainder taken from reference TRBV7-8 and TRBJ1-3, is GAGVSQSPRYKVAKRGQDVALRCDPISGHVSLFWYQQALGQGPEFLTYFQNEAQLDKSGLPSDRFFAERPEGSVSTLKIQRTQQEDSAVYLCASSLELGHGNTIYFGEGSWLTVV.

The rearrangement links TRBV28 to TRBJ1-2, with 9 bases identical to TRBD1. The V and J ends lost 6 bases and 0 bases, in that order; junction bases with no gene match: 11. This CDR3 is 17 amino acids long. CDR1 and CDR2 (germline): MDHEN, SYDVKM. The CDR3 sequence: CASRALQGAGPNYGYTF. CDR3 sequence (DNA): TGTGCCAGCAGAGCCCTACAGGGGGCTGGCCCTAACTATGGCTACACCTTC.

This chain uses TRBV28 with TRBJ2-4; maybe TRBD1 (6 bases). The CDR3 loop spans 15 amino acids. V lost 10 bases and J lost 3, with 19 bases in between. Germline CDR1 is MDHEN and CDR2 is SYDVKM. The CDR3 here is CATKRGIVGKNIQYF. DNA for the CDR3: TGTGCCACCAAAAGGGGGATTGTTGGCAAAAACATTCAGTACTTC.

The J gene is TRBJ1-1, the V gene TRBV12-3 or TRBV12-4; D unclear. Trimming removed 5 bases from V and 2 bases from J, with 9 bases in between. This CDR3 is built from 13 residues. The CDR3, as DNA: TGTGCCAGCAGTAGGCAGCGTAACACTGAAGCTTTCTTT. It specifies CASSRQRNTEAFF.

This chain joins TRBV25-1 and TRBJ2-5, with D tentatively TRBD1 (6 bases). This CDR3 is 15 amino acids long. CDR1 and CDR2 (germline): MGHDK, SYGVNS. With 3 bases removed from V and 6 bases from J, the gap between germline ends came to 17 bases. Written as DNA, the CDR3 is TGTGCCAGCAGTGACCCCGGGGTGGGGGCAAAGACCCAGTACTTC. It translates to CASSDPGVGAKTQYF.

In its sample, this clone was seen once. The genes are TRBV10-1 and TRBJ2-5; 7 bases align to TRBD2. Germline CDR1 reads WNHNN; CDR2 reads SYGVQD (reference sequence). The CDR3 is made up of 15 amino acids. V lost 7 bases to trimming and J lost 4 bases; unmatched junction nucleotides: 12. For the CDR3, the DNA is TGCGCCAGCATCCCCCTGACTAGCATGGCAGAGACCCAGTACTTC. Translation gives CASIPLTSMAETQYF.

This clone has only a few counts. The chain combines TRBV9 with TRBJ2-2; possible D gene TRBD1, 5 bases. The V gene lost 0 bases and the J gene lost 2 bases, with 14 bases spanning the gap. Germline assignment: CDR1 SGDLS and CDR2 YYNGEE. The length of the CDR3 is 17 residues. The CDR3 DNA sequence: TGTGCCAGCAGCGTAGGCGGCCAGGGCCTTAACACCGGGGAGCTGTTTTTT. It translates to CASSVGGQGLNTGELFF.

J is TRBJ2-5 and V is TRBV4-2; TRBD1 is a possible D gene (6 bases). The germline V and J ends were trimmed by 3 bases and 5 bases, with 22 bases remaining between them. Germline V CDR1 and CDR2: LGHNA, YNFKEQ. CDR3 length: 17 residues. CDR3 sequence (DNA): TGTGCCAGCAGCCAGGATAATAGTGTGGGGGCTGGGGAGACCCAGTACTTC. Translation gives CASSQDNSVGAGETQYF.

This chain links TRBV14 with TRBJ1-1; 10 bases map to TRBD1. The CDR3 contains 18 residues. The V and J ends lost 4 bases and 6 bases, in that order; junction bases with no gene match: 17. From germline, CDR1 is SGHDN and CDR2 FVKESK. The CDR3 protein is CASSLYGTGDTGSPEAFF. The CDR3 nucleotides are TGTGCCAGCAGCCTTTACGGGACAGGGGATACGGGGAGCCCTGAAGCTTTCTTT.

This clone appeared once. J is TRBJ2-3 and V is TRBV3-1 (or the pseudogene TRBV3-2); D is unresolved. Germline V lookup: CDR1 LGHDT, CDR2 YNNKEL (reference sequence). The ends were cut back, 1 base at V and 1 base at J, with 3 bases in the middle. The CDR3 contains 13 residues. The CDR3 sequence is CASSQAGTDTQYF. The CDR3 DNA reads TGTGCCAGCAGCCAAGCGGGCACAGATACGCAGTATTTT.

The rearrangement links TRBV11-2 to TRBJ1-1; TRBD1 is a possible D gene (6 bases). Germline V gives CDR1 SGHAT, CDR2 FQNNGV. This CDR3 spans 15 amino acids. Trimming stripped 1 base from V and 4 bases from J, with 13 bases between. The CDR3 reads CASSLGPTGPTEAFF. Written as DNA, the CDR3 is TGTGCCAGCAGCTTAGGGCCAACAGGGCCCACTGAAGCTTTCTTT.

The chain has TRBV6-5 and TRBJ1-2; TRBD1 agrees at 7 bases. The germline gives CDR1 MNHEY, CDR2 SVGAGI. Trimming removed 2 bases from V and 4 bases from J; junction bases left unmatched: 7. The CDR3 runs 15 residues. In DNA, the CDR3 is TGTGCCAGCAGTTACAGCCCGGGACAGTTCTATGGCTACACCTTC. Its protein is CASSYSPGQFYGYTF.

The chain recombines TRBV10-3 with TRBJ1-1; D is unresolved. Germline V lookup: CDR1 ENHRY, CDR2 SYGVKD. Trimming removed 0 bases from V and 0 bases from J, with 14 bases in between. This CDR3 contains 17 residues. In nucleotides, the CDR3 is TGTGCCATCAGTGAGTCGGTACTAATTCTACTGAACACTGAAGCTTTCTTT. This encodes CAISESVLILLNTEAFF.

The sample holds a few counts of this clone. The chain is built from TRBV30 and TRBJ1-5; possibly TRBD1 for D (5 bases). V lost 4 bases and J 9 bases, leaving 16 bases between the germline ends. CDR1 and CDR2 from the germline V gene are GTSNPN and SVGIG (reference sequence). CDR3 length: 13 amino acids. CDR3 bases: TGTGCCTGGACCCAAGAGAGGGACTGGCCCCAGCATTTT. Translating gives CAWTQERDWPQHF.

V and J are TRBV2 and TRBJ1-5; D possibly corresponds to TRBD1 (6 bases). The CDR3 has 17 residues. V lost 5 bases, J lost 2 bases, and 19 bases lay in between. The V gene's germline CDR1 is SNHLY and CDR2 FYNNEI. CDR3 region: CASSPRDIEFGNQPQHF. The CDR3 region has the DNA TGTGCCAGCAGTCCCCGGGACATCGAGTTTGGCAATCAGCCCCAGCATTTT.

This clone has a single count. The V call is TRBV28, the J call TRBJ2-2, with unresolved D. V was trimmed by 2 bases and J by 7 bases, leaving 5 bases between them. CDR1 is MDHEN and CDR2 is SYDVKM in the germline V gene. The CDR3 sequence is 12 residues long. For the CDR3, the DNA is TGTGCCAGCAGTTTAAATATCGGGGAGCTGTTTTTT. Its protein is CASSLNIGELFF. Looking up the rest from reference TRBV28 and TRBJ2-2 gives the full variable domain: DVKVTQSSRYLVKRTGEKVFLECVQDMDHENMFWYRQDPGLGLRLIYFSYDVKMKEKGDIPEGYSVSREKKERFSLILESASTNQTSMYLCASSLNIGELFFGEGSRLTVL.

This chain joins TRBV5-1 and TRBJ2-3; tentatively, D is TRBD2 (6 bases). Per the germline V gene, CDR1 is SGHRS and CDR2 is YFSETQ. Trimming took off 1 base at V and 0 bases at J, with 9 bases between the two ends. There are 15 residues in the CDR3. DNA for the CDR3: TGCGCCAGCAGCTTGCGGACTACTAGCACAGATACGCAGTATTTT. Translated: CASSLRTTSTDTQYF.